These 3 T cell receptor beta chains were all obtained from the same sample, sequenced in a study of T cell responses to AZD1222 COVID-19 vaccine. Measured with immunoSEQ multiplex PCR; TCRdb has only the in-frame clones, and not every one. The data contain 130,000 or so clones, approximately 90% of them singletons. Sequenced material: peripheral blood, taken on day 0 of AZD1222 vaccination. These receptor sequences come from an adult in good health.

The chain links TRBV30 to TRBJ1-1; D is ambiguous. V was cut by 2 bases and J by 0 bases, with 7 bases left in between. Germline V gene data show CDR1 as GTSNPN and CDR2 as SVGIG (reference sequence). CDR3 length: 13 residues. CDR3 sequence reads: CAWSLTLNTEAFF. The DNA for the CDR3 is TGTGCCTGGAGTCTTACCTTGAACACTGAAGCTTTCTTT.

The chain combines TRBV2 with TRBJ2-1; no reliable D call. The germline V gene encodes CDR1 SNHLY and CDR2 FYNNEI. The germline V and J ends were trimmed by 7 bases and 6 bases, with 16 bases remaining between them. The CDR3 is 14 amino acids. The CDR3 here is CASTLLAPTNEQFF. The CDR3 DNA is TGTGCCAGCACCCTGCTGGCTCCAACCAATGAGCAGTTCTTC.

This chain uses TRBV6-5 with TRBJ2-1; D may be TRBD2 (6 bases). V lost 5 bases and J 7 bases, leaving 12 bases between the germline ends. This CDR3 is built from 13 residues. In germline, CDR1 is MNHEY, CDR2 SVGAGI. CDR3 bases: TGTGCCAGCAGTACGGGACTTCTTAATGAGCAGTTCTTC. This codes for CASSTGLLNEQFF.